The rows below give T cell receptor beta chains drawn from one sample of a study of Ad26.COV2.S vaccination and SARS-CoV-2 variants. Only in-frame clones appear in the TCRdb table, and some are missing; sequencing was by immunoSEQ multiplex PCR. The data contain roughly 350,000 clones, 75% to 90% of them singletons. The sample here was peripheral blood, taken in a trial of Ad26.COV2.S vaccine versus placebo. These receptors were obtained from a person between 18 and 60 years old who received the Ad26.COV2.S COVID-19 vaccine or a placebo. Each CDR3 is given with its conserved first and last residue. A D gene is named only where the DNA matches it firmly. Expanded clones get a size class; other rows say once, few or many, or leave the size out.

D,size,J,V,DNA,CDR3
NA,NA,TRBJ1-2,TRBV19,TGTGCCAGTAGTATAGAAACAGATTATGGCTACACCTTC,CASSIETDYGYTF
NA,NA,TRBJ1-1,TRBV27,TGTGCCAGCAGTTTATCCACAGTGACTGCTGAAGCTTTCTTT,CASSLSTVTAEAFF
NA,NA,TRBJ2-7,TRBV2,TGTGCCAGCAGTTCCCTTGACCGGATCTACGAGCAGTACTTC,CASSSLDRIYEQYF
NA,NA,TRBJ2-7,TRBV4-2,TGTGCCAGCAGCCAAGTCCCAGAGACTCAGCAGTACTTC,CASSQVPETQQYF
NA,NA,TRBJ2-5,TRBV7-9,TGTGCCAGCAGCTCACGGGACACCCAAGAGACCCAGTACTTC,CASSSRDTQETQYF
NA,NA,TRBJ1-4,TRBV27,TGTGCCAGCAGTTTATCAGGGGATGAAAAACTGTTTTTT,CASSLSGDEKLFF
TRBD1,once,TRBJ1-3,TRBV7-6,TGTGCCAGCAGCGTCGGGACAGCCTCTGGAAACACCATATATTTT,CASSVGTASGNTIYF
NA,NA,TRBJ1-1,TRBV11-1,TGTGCCAGCAGCTTAGCAGAGGGGAGCACTGAAGCTTTCTTT,CASSLAEGSTEAFF
TRBD1,NA,TRBJ1-2,TRBV10-3,TGTGCCATCAGTGCCACCCGGGACAGGGTCTATGGCTACACCTTC,CAISATRDRVYGYTF
NA,NA,TRBJ1-2,TRBV27,TGTGCCAGCAGCACCGTCGGGGGAAACTATGGCTACACCTTC,CASSTVGGNYGYTF
TRBD1,once,TRBJ1-5,TRBV19,TGTGCCAGCTTACAGGGGGCAGGCAATCAGCCCCAGCATTTT,CASLQGAGNQPQHF
TRBD1,NA,TRBJ1-2,TRBV19,TGTGCCAGTAGTGTGTGGACAGGATCGAACTATGGCTACACCTTC,CASSVWTGSNYGYTF
NA,NA,TRBJ1-1,TRBV9,TGTGCCAGCAGCTCACCCAACACTGAAGCTTTCTTT,CASSSPNTEAFF
NA,NA,TRBJ1-3,TRBV6-5,TGTGCCAGCAGTACCCGAAACACCATATATTTT,CASSTRNTIYF
NA,NA,TRBJ1-1,TRBV19,TGTGCCAGTAGTCTTATGCATAACATGAACACTGAAGCTTTCTTT,CASSLMHNMNTEAFF
TRBD1,NA,TRBJ2-3,TRBV6-4,TGTGCCAGCTTCCAGGACAGGGTTTGCACAGATACGCAGTATTTT,CASFQDRVCTDTQYF
NA,NA,TRBJ1-5,TRBV3-1/TRBV3-2,TGTGCCAGCAGCCATTCCGGGGGCAATCAGCCCCAGCATTTT,CASSHSGGNQPQHF
NA,NA,TRBJ1-1,TRBV29-1,TGCAGCGTTGAAGGGACATTGAACACTGAAGCTTTCTTT,CSVEGTLNTEAFF
TRBD1,once,TRBJ2-7,TRBV7-9,TGTGCCAGCAGCTGGCCCACAGGGGGCGCGTCCAGCTACGAGCAGTACTTC,CASSWPTGGASSYEQYF
TRBD1,NA,TRBJ1-6,TRBV6-5,TGTGCCAGCAGTTCCGAACGGACAGGTTTTAATTCACCCCTCCACTTT,CASSSERTGFNSPLHF
NA,NA,TRBJ2-7,TRBV6-2/TRBV6-3,TGTGCCAGCAGCCAACAGGGCTACGAGCAGTACTTC,CASSQQGYEQYF
TRBD1,NA,TRBJ2-1,TRBV6-6,TGTGCCAGCAGCGCATGGGGGACAGGGAACGTCATTAACTCACCCTACAATGAGCAGTTCTTC,CASSAWGTGNVINSPYNEQFF
TRBD2,NA,TRBJ2-1,TRBV4-3,TGCGCCAGCAGCCAAGGGGGAGGGGTGATTTCCTACAATGAGCAGTTCTTC,CASSQGGGVISYNEQFF
NA,NA,TRBJ1-1,TRBV7-2,TGTGCCAGCAGCTTATCTCGGGGACGAAGCACTGAAGCTTTCTTT,CASSLSRGRSTEAFF
NA,NA,TRBJ1-4,TRBV18,TGTGCCAGCTCACCTGGGGGTGAAAAACTGTTTTTT,CASSPGGEKLFF
NA,NA,TRBJ1-1,TRBV5-1,TGCGCCAGCAGCTTTTCTGCAGGGCTCACTGAAGCTTTCTTT,CASSFSAGLTEAFF
NA,NA,TRBJ2-3,TRBV7-3,TGTGCCAGCAGCTTAATCCCGGGTGGGGACACAGATACGCAGTATTTT,CASSLIPGGDTDTQYF
NA,NA,TRBJ1-1,TRBV12-3/TRBV12-4,TGTGCCAGCACTCTGCGGGGGAACACTGAAGCTTTCTTT,CASTLRGNTEAFF
TRBD1,NA,TRBJ2-2,TRBV5-1,TGCGCCAGCACCAGACCGGGACAGGAAACCACCGGGGAGCTGTTTTTT,CASTRPGQETTGELFF
NA,NA,TRBJ1-2,TRBV6-5,TGTGCCAGCATGGGAAATTATGGCTACACCTTC,CASMGNYGYTF
TRBD1,NA,TRBJ2-7,TRBV4-3,TGCGCCAGCAGCCAAGTGTGGTCAACAGGGGGCGAGCAGTACTTC,CASSQVWSTGGEQYF
NA,NA,TRBJ1-2,TRBV29-1,TGCAGCGTTTCACAGGGTCCCTATGGCTACACCTTC,CSVSQGPYGYTF
NA,NA,TRBJ2-5,TRBV30,TGTGCCTGGAGTGTCGTTGGCTCAATGAGGGAGACCCAGTACTTC,CAWSVVGSMRETQYF
TRBD1,NA,TRBJ2-3,TRBV5-1,TGCGCCAGCAGCTTCCAGGGGGCTAGCACAGATACGCAGTATTTT,CASSFQGASTDTQYF
NA,many,TRBJ2-7,TRBV18,TGTGCCAGCTCAACCACCCACGAGCAGTACTTC,CASSTTHEQYF
NA,NA,TRBJ1-6,TRBV7-9,TGTGCCAGCAGCCACCCCGGAGGGGGATATTCACCCCTCCACTTT,CASSHPGGGYSPLHF
NA,NA,TRBJ1-6,TRBV3-1/TRBV3-2,TGTGCCAGCAGCCAAGGCGAATTCAGGGCCTCACCCCTCCACTTT,CASSQGEFRASPLHF
NA,once,TRBJ2-7,TRBV28,TGTGCCAGCCAGGTCCCCTACTACGAGCAGTACTTC,CASQVPYYEQYF
TRBD1,NA,TRBJ1-3,TRBV27,TGTGCCAGCAGTTTATTACAGGGGGCCGACACCATATATTTT,CASSLLQGADTIYF
NA,once,TRBJ1-5,TRBV27,TGTGCCAGCAAGTCGCAATGGGCAAAGGCCAATCAGCCCCAGCATTTT,CASKSQWAKANQPQHF
NA,NA,TRBJ2-2,TRBV5-1,TGCGCCAGCATCGAGAGGGATAACACCGGGGAGCTGTTTTTT,CASIERDNTGELFF
NA,NA,TRBJ1-2,TRBV28,TGTGCCAGCAGTTATCAGGGACCGGCTCTCTTCTATGGCTACACCTTC,CASSYQGPALFYGYTF
TRBD2,NA,TRBJ2-7,TRBV27,TGTGCCAGCAGTTTTGGGACTAGCGGCTACGAGCAGTACTTC,CASSFGTSGYEQYF
NA,NA,TRBJ2-3,TRBV18,TGTGCCAGCTCACCACTAGCGAGGACAGATACGCAGTATTTT,CASSPLARTDTQYF
NA,NA,TRBJ2-2,TRBV11-3,TGTGCCAGCAGCTTAGCGATAGGGGTGAACACCGGGGAGCTGTTTTTT,CASSLAIGVNTGELFF
NA,NA,TRBJ1-4,TRBV5-1,TGCGCCAGCAGCTTGACGGGAGGTAATGAAAAACTGTTTTTT,CASSLTGGNEKLFF
NA,NA,TRBJ1-2,TRBV2,TGTGCCAGCAGTGTCGGGGCTCACTATGGCTACACCTTC,CASSVGAHYGYTF
NA,NA,TRBJ2-3,TRBV2,TGTGCCAGCAGTGACCCGAAGAACACAGATACGCAGTATTTT,CASSDPKNTDTQYF
NA,NA,TRBJ2-7,TRBV11-2,TGTGCCAGCAGCTTAGATCCAGGACCCTCCTACGAGCAGTACTTC,CASSLDPGPSYEQYF